The present T cell receptor beta chain was sequenced within a study of a mutant IDH1 vaccine in newly diagnosed glioma. Looking at the study overall: Prior therapy was radiotherapy, temozolomide, or both; most received both. Week 35 was safety follow-up visit V12; week 47 was end-of-study visit V13.

Note on this clone: Its antigen remains unknown.

Time point: week 35, safety follow-up. Topical imiquimod accompanied each vaccine dose, which consisted of 300 ug of mutant IDH1 20-mer peptide. Germline V gene lookup returns CDR1 LGHNA and CDR2 YSLEER. The CDR3 covers 17 residues. After removal of 0 bases from V and 8 bases from J, the junction contained 9 bases not matched to a gene. Profiled with immunoSEQ multiplex PCR; TCRdb holds only in-frame clones, not every one. Among approximately 31,000 clones listed, about 80% were seen once. The V and J genes are TRBV4-3 and TRBJ2-1, with 11 bases fitting TRBD1. The clonotype comes from a man in his forties or fifties with glioma. Some clones in this sample may be carry-over from other donors' samples. Source: PBMCs, taken from a glioma patient whose treatment included an IDH1 peptide vaccine. CDR3 nucleotide sequence: TGCGCCAGCAGCCAAGATGAGGGGACAGGGGGACGCCATGAGCAGTTCTTC. It encodes CASSQDEGTGGRHEQFF.